One T cell receptor beta chain is described in this entry. Its antigen is as yet unknown. The data are from a study of cytomegalovirus exposure and HLA in healthy donors. Broader study findings: Later work found most CMV-associated TCR beta chains apparently HLA-restricted. There were some 150 TCR beta chains listed as cytomegalovirus-associated. For most TCR beta V segments, an earlier analysis put the productive rate at about 90% or about 30% of the time.

The length of the CDR3 is 14 residues. Trimming cost V 6 bases and J 4 bases; bases outside gene matches: 8. Germline CDR1 and CDR2: GTSNPN and SVGIG (reference sequence). The PCR contained 60 Vbeta and 13 Jbeta primers. Libraries were prepared by immunoSEQ multiplex PCR; TCRdb keeps only in-frame clonotypes and omits some of them. The sample has around 170,000 clones, about 65% seen once; the top ten hold over 1.2%. This chain connects TRBV30 to TRBJ1-3; 8 bases agree with TRBD1. Sequencing was performed on PBMCs. The clonotype was recovered from a girl aged 10 to 17 in good health and CMV-seronegative. The CDR3 here is CACQQGAWGNTIYF. For the CDR3, the DNA is TGTGCCTGCCAGCAGGGGGCATGGGGAAACACCATATATTTT.